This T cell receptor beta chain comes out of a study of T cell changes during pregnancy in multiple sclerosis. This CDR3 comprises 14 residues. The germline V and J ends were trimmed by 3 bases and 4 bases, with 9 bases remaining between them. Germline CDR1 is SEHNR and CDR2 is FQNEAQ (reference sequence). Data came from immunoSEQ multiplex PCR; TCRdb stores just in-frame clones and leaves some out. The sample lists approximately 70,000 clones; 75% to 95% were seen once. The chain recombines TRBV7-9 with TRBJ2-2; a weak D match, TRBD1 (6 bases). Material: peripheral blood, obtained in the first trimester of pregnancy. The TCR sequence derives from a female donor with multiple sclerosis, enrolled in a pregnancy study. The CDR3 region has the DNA TGTGCCAGCAGCTTCAAACAGGGCACCGGGGAGCTGTTTTTT. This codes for CASSFKQGTGELFF.